This T cell receptor (beta chain) was sequenced during a study of shared clonotypes between healthy human individuals. CD8 cells classed as naive were CD45RO-negative and positively selected for CCR7, excluding terminally differentiated effector memory CD45RA+ cells. TCRdb's table, derived via immunoSEQ multiplex PCR, lists solely in-frame clones and lacks some. The repertoire holds roughly 2 million clones, with around 96% as singletons. V gave up 4 bases and J gave up 9 bases, with 14 bases separating them. Germline V gene data show CDR1 as SGHDT and CDR2 as YYEEEE. The CDR3 loop spans 14 amino acids.

The chain recombines TRBV5-6 with TRBJ1-6; no definite D call. The receptor was derived from a man younger than 35 in good health. What was sequenced was naive CD8+ T cells sorted from blood. CDR3 DNA: TGTGCCAGCAGCCTGGGAGTTCTCGGTTCACCCCTCCACTTT. Protein sequence: CASSLGVLGSPLHF.